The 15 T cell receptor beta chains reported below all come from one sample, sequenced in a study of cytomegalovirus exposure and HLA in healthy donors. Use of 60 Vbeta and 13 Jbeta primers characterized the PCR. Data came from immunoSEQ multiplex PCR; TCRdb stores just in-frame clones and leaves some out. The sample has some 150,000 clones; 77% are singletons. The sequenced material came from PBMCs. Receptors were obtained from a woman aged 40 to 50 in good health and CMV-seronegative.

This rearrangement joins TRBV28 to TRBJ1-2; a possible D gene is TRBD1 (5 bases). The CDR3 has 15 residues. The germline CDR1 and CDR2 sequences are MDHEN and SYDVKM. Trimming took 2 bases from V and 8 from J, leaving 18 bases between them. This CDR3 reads CASSLDATPRGGYTF. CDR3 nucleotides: TGTGCCAGCAGTTTAGATGCCACACCAAGGGGAGGCTACACCTTC.

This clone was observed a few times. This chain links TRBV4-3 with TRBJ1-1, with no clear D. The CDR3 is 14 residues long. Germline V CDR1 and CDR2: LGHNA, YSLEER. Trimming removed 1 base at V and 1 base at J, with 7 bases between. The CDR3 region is CASSQGWANTEAFF. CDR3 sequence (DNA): TGCGCCAGCAGCCAAGGGTGGGCGAACACTGAAGCTTTCTTT.

CDR3 residues: CASSLGGATYNSPLHF. CDR3 coding DNA: TGTGCCAGCAGCTTAGGTGGAGCGACCTATAATTCACCCCTCCACTTT. V usage is TRBV7-9 and J usage is TRBJ1-6; D ambiguous. Germline V gives CDR1 SEHNR, CDR2 FQNEAQ (reference sequence). Trimming took 1 base from V and 2 from J, leaving 9 bases between them. This CDR3 spans 16 amino acids. Combining the CDR3 with reference TRBV7-9 and TRBJ1-6 gives the whole variable domain DTGVSQNPRHKITKRGQNVTFRCDPISEHNRLYWYRQTLGQGPEFLTYFQNEAQLEKSRLLSDRFSAERPKGSFSTLEIQRTEQGDSAMYLCASSLGGATYNSPLHFGNGTRLTVT.

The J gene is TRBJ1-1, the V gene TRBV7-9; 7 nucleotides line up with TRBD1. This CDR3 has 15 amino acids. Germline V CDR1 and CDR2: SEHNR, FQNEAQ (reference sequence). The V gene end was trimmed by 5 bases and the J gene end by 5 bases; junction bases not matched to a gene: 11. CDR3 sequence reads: CASSRLDRARTEAFF. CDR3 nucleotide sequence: TGTGCCAGCAGCCGCCTAGACAGGGCGAGAACTGAAGCTTTCTTT. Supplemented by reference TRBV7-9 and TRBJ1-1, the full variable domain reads DTGVSQNPRHKITKRGQNVTFRCDPISEHNRLYWYRQTLGQGPEFLTYFQNEAQLEKSRLLSDRFSAERPKGSFSTLEIQRTEQGDSAMYLCASSRLDRARTEAFFGQGTRLTVV.

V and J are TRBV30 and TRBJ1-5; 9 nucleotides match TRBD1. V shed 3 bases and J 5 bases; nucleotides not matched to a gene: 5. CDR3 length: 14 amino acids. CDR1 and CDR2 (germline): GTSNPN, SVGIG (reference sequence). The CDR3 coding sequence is TGTGCCTGGAGGGGACAGGGAGATTATCAGCCCCAGCATTTT. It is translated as CAWRGQGDYQPQHF.

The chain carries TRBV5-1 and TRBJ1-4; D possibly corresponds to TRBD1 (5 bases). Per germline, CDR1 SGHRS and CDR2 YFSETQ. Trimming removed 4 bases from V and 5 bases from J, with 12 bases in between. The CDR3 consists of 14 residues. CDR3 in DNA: TGCGCCAGCAGCCGGGGTGGGGGGAATGAAAAACTGTTTTTT. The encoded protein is CASSRGGGNEKLFF. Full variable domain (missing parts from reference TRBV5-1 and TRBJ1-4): KAGVTQTPRYLIKTRGQQVTLSCSPISGHRSVSWYQQTPGQGLQFLFEYFSETQRNKGNFPGRFSGRQFSNSRSEMNVSTLELGDSALYLCASSRGGGNEKLFFGSGTQLSVL.

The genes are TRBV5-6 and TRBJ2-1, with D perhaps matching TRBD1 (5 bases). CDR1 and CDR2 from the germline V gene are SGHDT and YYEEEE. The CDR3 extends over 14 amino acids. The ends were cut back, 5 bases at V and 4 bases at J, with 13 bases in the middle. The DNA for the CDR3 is TGTGCCAGCAGTAATTGGGGCAGGTACAATGAGCAGTTCTTC. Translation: CASSNWGRYNEQFF.

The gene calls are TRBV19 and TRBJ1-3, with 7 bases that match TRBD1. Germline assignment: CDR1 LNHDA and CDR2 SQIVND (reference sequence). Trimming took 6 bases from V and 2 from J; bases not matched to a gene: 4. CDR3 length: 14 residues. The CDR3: CASRDRVAGNTIYF. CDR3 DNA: TGTGCCAGTAGAGACAGGGTGGCTGGAAACACCATATATTTT. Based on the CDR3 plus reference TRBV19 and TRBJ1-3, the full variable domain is DGGITQSPKYLFRKEGQNVTLSCEQNLNHDAMYWYRQDPGQGLRLIYYSQIVNDFQKGDIAEGYSVSREKKESFPLTVTSAQKNPTAFYLCASRDRVAGNTIYFGEGSWLTVV.

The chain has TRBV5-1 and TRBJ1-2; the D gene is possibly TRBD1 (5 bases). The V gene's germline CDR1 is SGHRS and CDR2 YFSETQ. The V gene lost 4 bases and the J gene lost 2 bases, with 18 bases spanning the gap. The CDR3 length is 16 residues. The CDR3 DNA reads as TGCGCCAGCAGCCCCGGGGGAGGGGTATCCAACTATGGCTACACCTTC. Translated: CASSPGGGVSNYGYTF.

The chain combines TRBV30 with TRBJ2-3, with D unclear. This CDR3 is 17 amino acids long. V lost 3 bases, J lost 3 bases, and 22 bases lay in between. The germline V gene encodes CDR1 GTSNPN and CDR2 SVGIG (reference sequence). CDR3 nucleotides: TGTGCCTGGAGCCAAGACCATTTGACAACTCCAACAGATACGCAGTATTTT. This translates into CAWSQDHLTTPTDTQYF.

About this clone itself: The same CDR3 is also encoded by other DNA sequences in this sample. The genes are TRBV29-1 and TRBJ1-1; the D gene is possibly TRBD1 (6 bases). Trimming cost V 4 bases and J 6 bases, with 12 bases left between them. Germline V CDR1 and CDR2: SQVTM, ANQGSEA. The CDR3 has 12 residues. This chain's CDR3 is CSVVQGIAEAFF. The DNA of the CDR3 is TGCAGCGTTGTACAGGGAATAGCTGAAGCTTTCTTT.

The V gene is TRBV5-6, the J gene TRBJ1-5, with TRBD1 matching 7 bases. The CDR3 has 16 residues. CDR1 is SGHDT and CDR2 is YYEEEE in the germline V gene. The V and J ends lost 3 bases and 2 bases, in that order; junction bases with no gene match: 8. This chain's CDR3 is CASSSRTGRGNQPQHF. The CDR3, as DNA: TGTGCCAGCAGCTCGAGGACAGGTCGGGGCAATCAGCCCCAGCATTTT. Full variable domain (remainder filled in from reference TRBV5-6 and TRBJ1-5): DAGVTQSPTHLIKTRGQQVTLRCSPKSGHDTVSWYQQALGQGPQFIFQYYEEEERQRGNFPDRFSGHQFPNYSSELNVNALLLGDSALYLCASSSRTGRGNQPQHFGDGTRLSIL.

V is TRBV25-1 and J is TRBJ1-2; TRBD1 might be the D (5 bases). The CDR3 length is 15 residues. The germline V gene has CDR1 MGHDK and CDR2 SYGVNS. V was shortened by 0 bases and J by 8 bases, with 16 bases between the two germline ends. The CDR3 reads CASSEYSGPSGGYTF. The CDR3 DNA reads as TGTGCCAGCAGTGAATATTCAGGGCCTAGTGGAGGCTACACCTTC.

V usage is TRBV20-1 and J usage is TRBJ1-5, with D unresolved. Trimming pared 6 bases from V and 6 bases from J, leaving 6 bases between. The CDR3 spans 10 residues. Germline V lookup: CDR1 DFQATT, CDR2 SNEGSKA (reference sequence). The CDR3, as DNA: TGCAGTGCCGGTGGTCAGCCCCAGCATTTT. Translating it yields CSAGGQPQHF.

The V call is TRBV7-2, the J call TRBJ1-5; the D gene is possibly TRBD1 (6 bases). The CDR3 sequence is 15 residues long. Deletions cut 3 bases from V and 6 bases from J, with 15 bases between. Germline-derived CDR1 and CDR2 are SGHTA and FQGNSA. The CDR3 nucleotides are TGTGCCAGCAGCTTTGACAGGTCGGCGACTCAGCCCCAGCATTTT. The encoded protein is CASSFDRSATQPQHF. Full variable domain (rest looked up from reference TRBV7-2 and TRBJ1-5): GAGVSQSPSNKVTEKGKDVELRCDPISGHTALYWYRQSLGQGLEFLIYFQGNSAPDKSGLPSDRFSAERTGGSVSTLTIQRTQQEDSAVYLCASSFDRSATQPQHFGDGTRLSIL.